The text below deals with one T cell receptor (beta chain). Its recognized antigen is unknown. No base-level quality is on record; no much larger clone is a single base apart. In light of the paper, this sample's time point label describes: baseline before first vaccination. Vaccinee samples were obtained from the UK trials COV001 and COV002, which included a single-blind randomized controlled phase 2/3 trial of AZD1222 (ChAdOx1 nCoV-19) in healthy adults. For TCRbeta chain sequencing, PBMC samples from trial participants were taken at day 0 and at day 28 after the second dose. The data were taken from a study of T cell responses to AZD1222 COVID-19 vaccine (dated by TCRdb to about 2021). Notes on the research overall: Because spike-specific TCR depth and breadth did not differ between the two schedules, AZD1222 recipients who got a second dose at roughly 4 weeks were pooled with those who got a second dose at roughly 12 weeks. TCR sequencing covered approximately 230 trial participants: 200 to 210 given two doses of AZD1222 and approximately 26 given two doses of MenACWY control vaccine. Trial participants were enrolled by age into subgroups of 18-55, 56-69 and 70-plus years, and about 150, 27 and 61 TCR-sequenced participants, respectively, were included in these subgroups.

The research as a whole found: Vaccine-associated CD4 TCRs spanned the whole spike protein, with dominant responses in regions 160-218 and 743-854. Participants were mostly white British and included more females than males, and it was suggested by the authors that clonal diversity may have been underestimated. The 56-69-year group was small, and its depth increase did not reach significance, likely because of low power. No day 14 peak-response samples were available, so repertoires were characterized only after the peak T cell response. Reportedly, close to half of the unique spike-specific TCRs recognized epitopes lying outside the regions that are mutated in the B.1.351 and B.1.1.7 variants. Only five or six AZD1222 recipients were SARS-CoV-2 seropositive at baseline, limiting conclusions about previously exposed vaccinees. Spike-specific TCR breadth and depth rose significantly after two AZD1222 doses compared with day 0 and with MenACWY recipients.

The CDR3 goes from the cysteine to the phenylalanine over 16 residues. The entry retains the CDR3 DNA only, 48 bases that are in frame from base 1. V lost 1 base and J lost 0 bases; the stretch between them is 10 bases long. Per the germline V gene, MDHEN is the CDR1 and SYDVKM is the CDR2. The CDR3 regions of human TCRbeta chains were subjected to immunosequencing. The study's own analysis went as follows. TCRs in the repertoires were compared against a reference library of SARS-CoV-2-specific TCRs that had been generated with the MIRA antigen-specificity platform. Breadth meant the fraction of unique TCRs that were SARS-CoV-2-associated, whereas depth meant the fraction of total T cells that were SARS-CoV-2-associated. Using the MIRA data, every spike-specific TCR was mapped to the spike region that the TCR reacted to and assigned to either a CD4 or a CD8 class. Log10-transformed breadth and depth values were compared by one-way ANOVA with Sidak's multiple comparisons tests. As stored in TCRdb, this immuneACCESS dataset retains in-frame rearrangements with V and J assigned. A fraction of the clones does not appear; measured against another copy, unresolved V genes explain less than half of the discrepancy, and the remainder lacks a known reason. The DNA gave D and trimming, while V, J and clone size come from that table. In all, the sample holds fewer than 200,000 clones, and about 92% of those were seen once. In total, the top ten clones hold about 10% of the sample.

The V and J segments used are TRBV28 and TRBJ2-4; the D gene cannot be resolved reliably. This sample comprised peripheral blood, obtained on day 0 of AZD1222 vaccination. The source is an adult in good health. The DNA is TGTGCCAGCAGTTTATCCCCCCAGACAGCCAAAAACATTCAGTACTTC. Its protein product is CASSLSPQTAKNIQYF. Full variable domain (CDR3 extended with the reference TRBV28 and TRBJ2-4 proteins): DVKVTQSSRYLVKRTGEKVFLECVQDMDHENMFWYRQDPGLGLRLIYFSYDVKMKEKGDIPEGYSVSREKKERFSLILESASTNQTSMYLCASSLSPQTAKNIQYFGAGTRLSVL.